Each of the 26 T cell receptor beta chains below was sequenced from the same sample in a study of blood T cell repertoires in COVID-19. TCRdb keeps only in-frame clones here, not all; method: immunoSEQ multiplex PCR. Altogether under 300,000 clones are present, about nine tenths being singletons, with the ten largest covering 2% to 2.5%. The sample comprised peripheral blood. The origin of the receptors is a man between 45 and 60 years old with acute or convalescent COVID-19.

This rearrangement joins TRBV11-3 to TRBJ1-1, with 7 bases matching TRBD1. Germline assignment: CDR1 SGHNT and CDR2 YENEEA. The CDR3 has 14 amino acids. Losses at the gene ends were 5 bases for V and 1 base for J; bases not matched to a gene: 4. CDR3 residues: CASSRGTENTEAFF. In DNA form, the CDR3 reads TGTGCCAGCAGCCGAGGGACAGAGAACACTGAAGCTTTCTTT.

V and J are TRBV4-2 and TRBJ1-2; 7 bases align to TRBD1. V was clipped by 4 bases and J by 7 bases; unmatched bases: 3. The CDR3 extends over 12 amino acids. Per the germline V gene, CDR1 is LGHNA and CDR2 is YNFKEQ. The CDR3, as DNA: TGTGCCAGCAGCCGGGGGACAGCTGGCTACACCTTC. It is translated as CASSRGTAGYTF.

The V gene is TRBV19, the J gene TRBJ1-3; a possible D gene is TRBD1 (5 bases). CDR3 length: 13 amino acids. From germline, CDR1 is LNHDA and CDR2 SQIVND (reference sequence). V dropped 9 bases and J dropped 0 bases, with 9 bases sitting between them. CDR3: CASRRGSGNTIYF. CDR3 nucleotides: TGTGCCAGCAGAAGGGGCTCTGGAAACACCATATATTTT.

V is TRBV19 and J is TRBJ2-1; D is perhaps TRBD2 (6 bases). Germline assignment: CDR1 LNHDA and CDR2 SQIVND (reference sequence). The length of the CDR3 is 14 residues. V was clipped by 3 bases and J by 5 bases, with 11 bases between them. Here the CDR3 reads CASSIERADNEQFF. The DNA of the CDR3 is TGTGCCAGTAGTATTGAGCGGGCGGACAATGAGCAGTTCTTC.

This clone has only a few counts. V is TRBV2 and J is TRBJ2-3, with 12 bases lining up with TRBD2. Per germline, CDR1 SNHLY and CDR2 FYNNEI. V shed 2 bases and J 2 bases; nucleotides not matched to a gene: 5. The CDR3 contains 17 residues. CDR3: CASSERLAGDFTDTQYF. The CDR3, as DNA: TGTGCCAGCAGTGAAAGACTAGCGGGGGACTTCACAGATACGCAGTATTTT.

The CDR3 loop reads CASSIEQVGSGSPLHF. CDR3 bases: TGCGCCAGCAGCATCGAACAGGTGGGGTCAGGATCACCCCTCCACTTT. This rearrangement joins TRBV5-1 to TRBJ1-6, with a weak D call TRBD1 (5 bases). V was shortened by 4 bases and J by 10 bases, with 21 bases between the two germline ends. Germline V CDR1 and CDR2: SGHRS, YFSETQ. The CDR3 runs 16 residues.

CDR3: CASSLRQGLGEQYF. CDR3 DNA sequence: TGTGCCAGCTCACTCCGACAGGGGTTGGGCGAGCAGTACTTC. V and J are TRBV18 and TRBJ2-7; 8 positions match TRBD1. The CDR3 length is 14 residues. CDR1 is KGHSH and CDR2 is LQKENI in the germline V gene. Trimming cost V 4 bases and J 6 bases; bases outside gene matches: 8. Looking up the rest from reference TRBV18 and TRBJ2-7 gives the full variable domain: NAGVMQNPRHLVRRRGQEARLRCSPMKGHSHVYWYRQLPEEGLKFMVYLQKENIIDESGMPKERFSAEFPKEGPSILRIQQVVRGDSAAYFCASSLRQGLGEQYFGPGTRLTVT.

The V gene is TRBV19, the J gene TRBJ1-5, with TRBD1 matching 8 bases. The germline gives CDR1 LNHDA, CDR2 SQIVND (reference sequence). The CDR3 covers 14 residues. V dropped 6 bases and J dropped 0; count of bases not matched to a gene: 1. CDR3 loop: CASSDRGSNQPQHF. DNA for the CDR3: TGTGCCAGTAGCGACAGGGGTAGCAATCAGCCCCAGCATTTT.

J is TRBJ1-2 and V is TRBV9, with D uncertain. Per the germline V gene, CDR1 is SGDLS and CDR2 is YYNGEE. The CDR3 spans 15 residues. With 0 bases removed from V and 2 bases from J, the gap between germline ends came to 11 bases. CDR3 amino acids: CASSVVAQNNYGYTF. The CDR3 bases are TGTGCCAGCAGCGTAGTGGCACAGAACAACTATGGCTACACCTTC.

This clone has just a few counts. The chain joins TRBV4-1 to TRBJ2-2; 8 bases fit TRBD2. The CDR3 extends over 16 amino acids. The ends lost 4 bases at V and 4 bases at J; junction bases unmatched: 8. Germline loops: CDR1 MGHRA, CDR2 YSYEKL. This chain's CDR3 is CASSRSGLAGTGELFF. The CDR3 DNA is TGCGCCAGCAGCCGCTCAGGACTAGCCGGCACCGGGGAGCTGTTTTTT.

J is TRBJ1-2 and V is TRBV6-2 or TRBV6-3; D remains ambiguous. This CDR3 has 15 amino acids. V was pared by 3 bases and J by 0 bases, with 11 bases between. Germline V lookup: CDR1 MNHEY, CDR2 SVGEGT. The CDR3 loop is CASSYLAGANYGYTF. CDR3 sequence (DNA): TGTGCCAGCAGTTATTTGGCGGGAGCTAACTATGGCTACACCTTC.

The CDR3 DNA reads TGTGCCAGCAGCGTCGTTAGGGGTCCCTCTGGAAACACCATATATTTT. It is translated as CASSVVRGPSGNTIYF. The chain couples TRBV2 to TRBJ1-3; D may be TRBD1 (5 bases). This CDR3 comprises 16 residues. Trimming stripped 6 bases from V and 0 bases from J, with 15 bases between. Per germline, CDR1 SNHLY and CDR2 FYNNEI.

V usage is TRBV2 and J usage is TRBJ2-1, with unresolved D. The germline gives CDR1 SNHLY, CDR2 FYNNEI. The germline V and J ends were trimmed by 7 bases and 7 bases, with 14 bases remaining between them. The CDR3 extends over 13 amino acids. CDR3 DNA sequence: TGTGCCAGCAAGTCTAACTACCCTAATGAGCAGTTCTTC. This codes for CASKSNYPNEQFF.

The V and J genes are TRBV5-1 and TRBJ2-1, with 7 bases matching TRBD2. The CDR3 length is 16 residues. Germline CDR1 and CDR2: SGHRS and YFSETQ. The V and J ends lost 2 bases and 8 bases, in that order; junction bases with no gene match: 13. The CDR3 DNA sequence: TGCGCCAGCAGCTTCCTCTCAAGTTCAGGGAGGGATGAGCAGTTCTTC. Residues: CASSFLSSSGRDEQFF.

The V gene is TRBV27, the J gene TRBJ1-6, with no clear D. V gave up 1 base and J gave up 10 bases, with 11 bases separating them. The germline gives CDR1 MNHEY, CDR2 SMNVEV (reference sequence). This CDR3 has 14 residues. The CDR3 protein is CASSLFMISSPLHF. The CDR3 nucleotides are TGTGCCAGCAGTTTATTCATGATTAGCTCACCCCTCCACTTT.

The J gene is TRBJ1-1, the V gene TRBV6-5; D unresolved. The ends were cut back, 6 bases at V and 1 base at J, with 9 bases in the middle. CDR1 and CDR2 (germline): MNHEY, SVGAGI. CDR3 length: 13 amino acids. CDR3 residues: CASRSRPNTEAFF. The CDR3 region has the DNA TGTGCCAGCAGATCCCGTCCGAACACTGAAGCTTTCTTT.

The chain joins TRBV30 to TRBJ1-5; TRBD1 might be the D (5 bases). Germline V gene data show CDR1 as GTSNPN and CDR2 as SVGIG (reference sequence). The CDR3 contains 13 residues. With 3 bases removed from V and 4 bases from J, the gap between germline ends came to 10 bases. For the CDR3, the DNA is TGTGCCTGGAGCCCAAGGGGAAATCAGCCCCAGCATTTT. Its translation is CAWSPRGNQPQHF.

The genes are TRBV27 and TRBJ1-2; 9 bases are shared with TRBD1. This CDR3 is 16 amino acids long. Germline lookup yields CDR1 MNHEY and CDR2 SMNVEV (reference sequence). J lost 8 bases, V lost 3 bases, and 13 bases had no gene match. CDR3 sequence: CASSLGARTGASGYTF. The CDR3 nucleotides are TGTGCCAGCAGTTTGGGGGCCCGGACAGGGGCGTCGGGCTACACCTTC.

The chain joins TRBV9 to TRBJ2-3; 9 positions match TRBD2. With V trimmed by 4 bases and J by 9 bases, 18 bases remained unmatched. CDR1 SGDLS and CDR2 YYNGEE come from the germline V gene. The CDR3 spans 17 residues. The CDR3 DNA sequence: TGTGCCAGCAGCTCTCCCGGGGGGACTAGCCTCTTAGAAACGCAGTATTTT. This gives the protein CASSSPGGTSLLETQYF.

The chain is built from TRBV23-1 and TRBJ2-1, with TRBD2 identical over 7 bases. TRBV23-1 is an ORF, and what it does is uncertain. The CDR3 loop spans 13 amino acids. The V gene end was trimmed by 4 bases and the J gene end by 7 bases; junction bases not matched to a gene: 4. The CDR3 bases are TGCGCCAGCAGTCCCCGGGGGGATAATGAGCAGTTCTTC. This codes for CASSPRGDNEQFF.

V usage is TRBV19 and J usage is TRBJ2-7, with 10 nucleotides matching TRBD1. Germline V gene lookup returns CDR1 LNHDA and CDR2 SQIVND (reference sequence). The CDR3 is 14 residues long. The ends lost 4 bases at V and 4 bases at J; junction bases unmatched: 4. The DNA for the CDR3 is TGTGCCAGTAGTAACTTGGGACAGGGGTACGAGCAGTACTTC. It specifies CASSNLGQGYEQYF.

The rearrangement uses TRBV12-3 or TRBV12-4 and TRBJ2-7; unclear D gene. The V gene lost 3 bases and the J gene lost 3 bases, with 6 bases spanning the gap. The CDR3 totals 12 residues. The CDR3 DNA is TGTGCCAGCAGTTTGGTGCGCTACGAGCAGTACTTC. Amino acids: CASSLVRYEQYF.

This clone was counted a single time. CDR3 region: CASSLINQETQYF. The CDR3 DNA reads TGTGCCAGCAGCTTAATTAACCAAGAGACCCAGTACTTC. The chain has TRBV7-2 and TRBJ2-5; D ambiguous. V was cut by 2 bases and J by 0 bases, with 4 bases left in between. The CDR3 is made up of 13 amino acids. The germline CDR1 and CDR2 sequences are SGHTA and FQGNSA.

This chain links TRBV3-1 (or the pseudogene TRBV3-2) with TRBJ2-3, with 10 bases matching TRBD2. Trimming cost V 1 base and J 6 bases; bases outside gene matches: 10. The CDR3 is 17 residues long. Germline loops: CDR1 LGHDT, CDR2 YNNKEL (reference sequence). In DNA, the CDR3 is TGTGCCAGCAGCCAAGGTCCAGCTAGCGGGGGTCGTGATACGCAGTATTTT. Its protein product is CASSQGPASGGRDTQYF.

The genes are TRBV18 and TRBJ2-3; 9 nucleotides line up with TRBD1. V dropped 3 bases and J dropped 1; count of bases not matched to a gene: 5. There are 16 residues in the CDR3. Germline V gene data show CDR1 as KGHSH and CDR2 as LQKENI. The chain's CDR3 is CASSPTGGEGTDTQYF. DNA of the CDR3: TGTGCCAGCTCACCCACAGGGGGCGAAGGCACAGATACGCAGTATTTT.

This clone came up a few times. The chain has TRBV19 and TRBJ1-5, with D perhaps TRBD1 (5 bases). This CDR3 comprises 15 residues. Looked up from germline, CDR1 is LNHDA and CDR2 is SQIVND (reference sequence). Between the trimmed V and J ends, which lost 7 bases and 4 bases, there was a span of 17 bases. The CDR3 DNA sequence: TGTGCCAGTACCCCTGGGGGGGACCTTAATCAGCCCCAGCATTTT. Residues: CASTPGGDLNQPQHF.